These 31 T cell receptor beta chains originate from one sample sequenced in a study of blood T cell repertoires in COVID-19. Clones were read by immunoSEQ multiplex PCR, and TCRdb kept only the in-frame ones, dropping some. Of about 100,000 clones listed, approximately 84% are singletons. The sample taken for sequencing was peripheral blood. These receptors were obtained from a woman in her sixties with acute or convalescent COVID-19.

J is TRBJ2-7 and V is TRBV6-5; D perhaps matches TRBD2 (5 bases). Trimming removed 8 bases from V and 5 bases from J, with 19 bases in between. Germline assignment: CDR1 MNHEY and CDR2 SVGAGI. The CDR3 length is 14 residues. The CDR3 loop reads CASSTPGILNEQYF. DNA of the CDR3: TGTGCCAGCTCGACCCCCGGGATTTTAAACGAGCAGTACTTC.

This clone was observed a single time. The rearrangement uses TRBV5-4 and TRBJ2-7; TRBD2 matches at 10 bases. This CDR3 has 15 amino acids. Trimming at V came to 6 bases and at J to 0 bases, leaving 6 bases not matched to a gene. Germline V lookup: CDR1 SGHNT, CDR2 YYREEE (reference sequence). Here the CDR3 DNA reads TGTGCCAGCACCTTAGCGGGGGGACTCTCCTACGAGCAGTACTTC. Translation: CASTLAGGLSYEQYF. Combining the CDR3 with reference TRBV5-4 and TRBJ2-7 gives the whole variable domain ETGVTQSPTHLIKTRGQQVTLRCSSQSGHNTVSWYQQALGQGPQFIFQYYREEENGRGNFPPRFSGLQFPNYSSELNVNALELDDSALYLCASTLAGGLSYEQYFGPGTRLTVT.

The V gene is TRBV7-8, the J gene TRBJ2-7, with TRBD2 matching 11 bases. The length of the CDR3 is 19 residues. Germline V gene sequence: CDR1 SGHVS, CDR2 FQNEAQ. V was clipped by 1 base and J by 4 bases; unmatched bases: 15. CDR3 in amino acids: CASSLEALPSGGLPYEQYF. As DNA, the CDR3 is TGTGCCAGCAGCTTAGAGGCTCTACCTAGCGGGGGGCTTCCTTACGAGCAGTACTTC. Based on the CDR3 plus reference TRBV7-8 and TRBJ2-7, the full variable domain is GAGVSQSPRYKVAKRGQDVALRCDPISGHVSLFWYQQALGQGPEFLTYFQNEAQLDKSGLPSDRFFAERPEGSVSTLKIQRTQQEDSAVYLCASSLEALPSGGLPYEQYFGPGTRLTVT.

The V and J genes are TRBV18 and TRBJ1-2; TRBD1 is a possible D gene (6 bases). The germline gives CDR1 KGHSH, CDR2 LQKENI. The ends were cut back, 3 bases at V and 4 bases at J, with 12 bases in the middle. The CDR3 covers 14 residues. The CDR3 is CASSPVRGAYGYTF. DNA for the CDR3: TGTGCCAGCTCACCGGTACGGGGGGCCTATGGCTACACCTTC.

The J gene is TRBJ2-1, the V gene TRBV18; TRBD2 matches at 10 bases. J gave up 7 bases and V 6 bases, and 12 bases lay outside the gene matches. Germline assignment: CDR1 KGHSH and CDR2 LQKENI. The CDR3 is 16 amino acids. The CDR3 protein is CASSPKSGGANNEQFF. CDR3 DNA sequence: TGTGCCAGCTCGCCCAAAAGCGGGGGGGCCAATAATGAGCAGTTCTTC.

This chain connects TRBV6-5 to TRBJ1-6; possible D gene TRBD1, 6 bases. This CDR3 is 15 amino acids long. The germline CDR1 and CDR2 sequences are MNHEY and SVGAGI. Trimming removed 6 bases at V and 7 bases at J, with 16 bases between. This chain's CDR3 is CASRKQGSRNSPLHF. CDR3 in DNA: TGTGCCAGCAGAAAACAGGGAAGCAGGAATTCACCCCTCCACTTT.

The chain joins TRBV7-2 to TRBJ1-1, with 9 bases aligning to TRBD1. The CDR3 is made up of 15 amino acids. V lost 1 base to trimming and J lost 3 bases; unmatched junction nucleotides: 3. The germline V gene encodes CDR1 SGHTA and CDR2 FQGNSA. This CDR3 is CASSLDRGHDTEAFF. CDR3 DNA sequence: TGTGCCAGCAGCTTAGACAGGGGGCATGACACTGAAGCTTTCTTT.

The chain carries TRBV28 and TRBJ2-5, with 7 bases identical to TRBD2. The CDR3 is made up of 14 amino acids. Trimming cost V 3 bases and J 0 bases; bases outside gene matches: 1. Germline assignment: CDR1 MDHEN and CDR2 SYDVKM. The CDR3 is CASSFAGDQETQYF. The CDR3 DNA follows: TGTGCCAGCAGTTTTGCGGGGGACCAAGAGACCCAGTACTTC.

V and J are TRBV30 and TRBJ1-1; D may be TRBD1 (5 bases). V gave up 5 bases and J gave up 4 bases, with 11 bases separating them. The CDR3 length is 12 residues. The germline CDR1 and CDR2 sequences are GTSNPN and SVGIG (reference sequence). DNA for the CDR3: TGTGCCTGGTTAACAGGCGGCACTGAAGCTTTCTTT. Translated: CAWLTGGTEAFF.

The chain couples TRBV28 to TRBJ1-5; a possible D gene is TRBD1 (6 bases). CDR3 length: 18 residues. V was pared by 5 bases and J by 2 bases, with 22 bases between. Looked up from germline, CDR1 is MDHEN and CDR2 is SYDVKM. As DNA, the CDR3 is TGTGCCAGCAGTCCTCGAATCTACGGGGGGCTCGGCAATCAGCCCCAGCATTTT. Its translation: CASSPRIYGGLGNQPQHF.

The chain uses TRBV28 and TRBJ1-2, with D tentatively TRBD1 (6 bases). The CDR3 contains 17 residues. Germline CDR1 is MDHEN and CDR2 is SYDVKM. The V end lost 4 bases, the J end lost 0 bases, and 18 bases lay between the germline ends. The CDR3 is CASSSGTSFLANYGYTF. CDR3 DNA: TGTGCCAGCAGTTCGGGGACATCCTTTTTAGCTAACTATGGCTACACCTTC.

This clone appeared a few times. CDR3 sequence reads: CAWRGVNEQFF. The CDR3 nucleotides are TGTGCCTGGAGAGGGGTGAATGAGCAGTTCTTC. The V call is TRBV30, the J call TRBJ2-1, with a weak D call TRBD1 (5 bases). Looked up from germline, CDR1 is GTSNPN and CDR2 is SVGIG (reference sequence). The CDR3 loop spans 11 amino acids. V lost 3 bases to trimming and J lost 7 bases, with 7 bases between them.

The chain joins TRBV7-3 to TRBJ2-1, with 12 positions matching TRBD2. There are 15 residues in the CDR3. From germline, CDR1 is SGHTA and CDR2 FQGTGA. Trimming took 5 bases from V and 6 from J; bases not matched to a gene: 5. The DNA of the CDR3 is TGTGCCAGCAGCCCCTCTAGCGGGGGGGGCAATGAGCAGTTCTTC. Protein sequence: CASSPSSGGGNEQFF.

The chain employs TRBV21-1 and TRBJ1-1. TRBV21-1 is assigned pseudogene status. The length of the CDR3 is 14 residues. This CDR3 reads CASSRLTRPTEAFF. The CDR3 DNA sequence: TGTGCCAGCAGCAGACTTACGAGGCCCACTGAAGCTTTCTTT.

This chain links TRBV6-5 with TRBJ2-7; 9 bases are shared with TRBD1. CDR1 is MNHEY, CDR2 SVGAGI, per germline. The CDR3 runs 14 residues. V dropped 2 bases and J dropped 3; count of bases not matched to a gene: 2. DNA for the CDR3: TGTGCCAGCAGTTACCGACAGGGGGTCTACGAGCAGTACTTC. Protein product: CASSYRQGVYEQYF.

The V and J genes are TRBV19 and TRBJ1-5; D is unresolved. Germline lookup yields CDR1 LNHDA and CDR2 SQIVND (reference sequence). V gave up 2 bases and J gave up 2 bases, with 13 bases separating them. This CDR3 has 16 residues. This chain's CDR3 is CASSIKSVGGNQPQHF. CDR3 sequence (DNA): TGTGCCAGTAGTATAAAATCCGTCGGGGGCAATCAGCCCCAGCATTTT. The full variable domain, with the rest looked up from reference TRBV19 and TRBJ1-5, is DGGITQSPKYLFRKEGQNVTLSCEQNLNHDAMYWYRQDPGQGLRLIYYSQIVNDFQKGDIAEGYSVSREKKESFPLTVTSAQKNPTAFYLCASSIKSVGGNQPQHFGDGTRLSIL.

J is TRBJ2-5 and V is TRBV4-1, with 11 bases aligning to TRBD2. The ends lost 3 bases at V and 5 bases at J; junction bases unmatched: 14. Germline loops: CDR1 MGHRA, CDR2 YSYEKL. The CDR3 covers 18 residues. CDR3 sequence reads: CASSQGILAGATAETQYF. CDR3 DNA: TGCGCCAGCAGCCAGGGTATACTAGCGGGGGCCACAGCGGAGACCCAGTACTTC.

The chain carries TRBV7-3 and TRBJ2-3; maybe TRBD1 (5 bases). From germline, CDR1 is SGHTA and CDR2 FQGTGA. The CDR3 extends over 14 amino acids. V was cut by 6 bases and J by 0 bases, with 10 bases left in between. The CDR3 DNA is TGTGCCAGCAGATTGGGGCACAGCACAGATACGCAGTATTTT. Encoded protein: CASRLGHSTDTQYF.

The CDR3 nucleotides read TGTGCCAGCAGCCAAGAGGGGGATGGGACTAGCGGGGATGTAAACATTCAGTACTTC. Translating it yields CASSQEGDGTSGDVNIQYF. J is TRBJ2-4 and V is TRBV3-1 (or the pseudogene TRBV3-2), with 13 bases matching TRBD2. The CDR3 sequence is 19 residues long. The J segment lost 6 bases and the V segment lost 0 bases, leaving 11 bases of the junction unmatched. Germline CDR1 is LGHDT and CDR2 is YNNKEL (reference sequence).

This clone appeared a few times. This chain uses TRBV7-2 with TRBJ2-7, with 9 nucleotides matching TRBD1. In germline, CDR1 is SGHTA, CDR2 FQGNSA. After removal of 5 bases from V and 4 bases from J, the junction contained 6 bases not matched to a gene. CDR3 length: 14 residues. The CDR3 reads CASSKGGTGYEQYF. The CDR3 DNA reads TGTGCCAGCAGCAAGGGCGGGACAGGGTACGAGCAGTACTTC.

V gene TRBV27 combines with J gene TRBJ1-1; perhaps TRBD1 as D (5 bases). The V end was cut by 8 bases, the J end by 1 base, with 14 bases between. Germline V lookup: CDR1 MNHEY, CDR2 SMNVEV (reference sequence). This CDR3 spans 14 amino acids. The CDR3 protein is CASHLGHTNTEAFF. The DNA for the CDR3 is TGTGCCAGCCATCTAGGACACACGAACACTGAAGCTTTCTTT.

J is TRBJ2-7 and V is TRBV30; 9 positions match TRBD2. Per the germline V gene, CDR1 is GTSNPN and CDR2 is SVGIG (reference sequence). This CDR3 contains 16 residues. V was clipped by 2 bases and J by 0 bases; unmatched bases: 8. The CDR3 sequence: CAWSRASGASSYEQYF. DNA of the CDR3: TGTGCCTGGAGTAGGGCTAGCGGGGCGTCCTCCTACGAGCAGTACTTC.

As DNA, the CDR3 is TGCGCCAGCAGCTTGGCCAGGACAGGGTATGTGGTAACAGATACGCAGTATTTT. This gives the protein CASSLARTGYVVTDTQYF. The chain employs TRBV5-1 and TRBJ2-3; 8 nucleotides match TRBD1. This CDR3 is 18 amino acids long. The trim removed 0 bases at V and 3 bases at J, leaving 12 bases unmatched. Germline CDR1 reads SGHRS; CDR2 reads YFSETQ.

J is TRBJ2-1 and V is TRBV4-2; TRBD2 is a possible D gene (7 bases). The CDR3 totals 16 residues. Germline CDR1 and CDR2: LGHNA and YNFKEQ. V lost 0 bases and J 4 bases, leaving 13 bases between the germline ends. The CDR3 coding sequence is TGTGCCAGCAGCCAAGAAGGGGGGGGGTTATACAATGAGCAGTTCTTC. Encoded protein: CASSQEGGGLYNEQFF.

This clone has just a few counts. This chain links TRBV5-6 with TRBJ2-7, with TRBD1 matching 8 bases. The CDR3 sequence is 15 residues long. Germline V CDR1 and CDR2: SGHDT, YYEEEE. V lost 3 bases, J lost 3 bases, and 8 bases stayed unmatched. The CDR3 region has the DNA TGTGCCAGCAGCTGGCGCGGGACAGGAGACTACGAGCAGTACTTC. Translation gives CASSWRGTGDYEQYF.

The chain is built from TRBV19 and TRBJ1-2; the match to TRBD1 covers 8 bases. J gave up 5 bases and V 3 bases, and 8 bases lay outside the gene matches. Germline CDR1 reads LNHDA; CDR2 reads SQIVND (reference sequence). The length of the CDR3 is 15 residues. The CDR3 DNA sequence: TGTGCCAGTAGTATCTTGTCAGGGGGCAATTATGGCTACACCTTC. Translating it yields CASSILSGGNYGYTF.

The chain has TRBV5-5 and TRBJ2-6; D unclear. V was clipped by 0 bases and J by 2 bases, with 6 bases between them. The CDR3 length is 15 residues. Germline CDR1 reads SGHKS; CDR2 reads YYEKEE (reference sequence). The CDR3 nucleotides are TGTGCCAGCAGCTTGGTCGGTACTGGGGCCAACGTCCTGACTTTC. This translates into CASSLVGTGANVLTF.

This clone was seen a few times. The CDR3 coding sequence is TGTGCCAGCAGTCAAAGCCAAGGGGGCGCCTATGGCTACACCTTC. This encodes CASSQSQGGAYGYTF. The J gene is TRBJ1-2, the V gene TRBV28; 7 bases line up with TRBD1. Unmatched junction bases numbered 10, after V lost 5 bases and J lost 4 bases. The CDR3 is 15 residues long. Germline assignment: CDR1 MDHEN and CDR2 SYDVKM.

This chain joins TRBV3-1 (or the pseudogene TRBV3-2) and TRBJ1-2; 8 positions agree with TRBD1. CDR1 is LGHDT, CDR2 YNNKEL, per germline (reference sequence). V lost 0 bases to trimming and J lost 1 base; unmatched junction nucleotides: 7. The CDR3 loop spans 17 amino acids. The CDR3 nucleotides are TGTGCCAGCAGCCAAGATTGGGGGACAGGTCGTAACTATGGCTACACCTTC. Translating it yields CASSQDWGTGRNYGYTF.

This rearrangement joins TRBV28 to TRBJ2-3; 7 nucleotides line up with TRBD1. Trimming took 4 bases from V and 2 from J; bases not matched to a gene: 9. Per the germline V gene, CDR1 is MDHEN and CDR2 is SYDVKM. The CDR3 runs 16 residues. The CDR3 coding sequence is TGTGCCAGCAGTTCCCTGAGAACAGGGGCCACAGATACGCAGTATTTT. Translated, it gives CASSSLRTGATDTQYF.

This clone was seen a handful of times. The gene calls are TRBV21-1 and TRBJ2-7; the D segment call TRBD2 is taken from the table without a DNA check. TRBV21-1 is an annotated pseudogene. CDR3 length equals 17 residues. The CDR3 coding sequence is TGTGCCAGCAGCAAAGGGGAAGGGGGGGCCGCCCCCCACGAGCAGTACTTC. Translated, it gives CASSKGEGGAAPHEQYF.